The 25 T cell receptor beta chains listed next were all sequenced from one sample in a study of T-cell reconstitution after alpha-beta-depleted transplantation in children. The TCRbeta library incorporated unique molecular identifiers. Each CDR3 protein gets one entry after TCRdb re-called the PCR reads with MiXCR. The sample holds approximately 1,000,000 distinct CDR3 sequences, 25% to 30% seen once. This material consisted of PBMCs, mostly from graft donor cells, taken 360 days after TCRalphabeta/CD19-depleted stem cell transplant. All receptors derive from a boy under two years old who had a stem cell transplant for SCID, so the T cells may come from the graft donor.

This clonotype has just a few counts. Here the CDR3 reads CASSYSEAGGYEQYF. The CDR3, as DNA: TGTGCCAGCAGTTACTCCGAGGCGGGGGGATACGAGCAGTACTTC. The chain carries TRBV6-5 and TRBJ2-7, with 8 positions matching TRBD2. J gave up 4 bases and V 0 bases, and 5 bases lay outside the gene matches. Per the germline V gene, CDR1 is MNHEY and CDR2 is SVGAGI. The CDR3 sequence is 15 residues long.

V and J are TRBV5-1 and TRBJ1-1; 8 bases are a match to TRBD1. J gave up 3 bases and V 3 bases, and 7 bases lay outside the gene matches. Germline V gene lookup returns CDR1 SGHRS and CDR2 YFSETQ. This CDR3 region has 15 residues. This chain's CDR3 is CASSYLTGEYTEAFF. The CDR3 DNA reads as TGCGCCAGCAGCTACTTGACAGGGGAATACACTGAAGCTTTCTTT. Full variable domain (outside the CDR3, taken from reference TRBV5-1 and TRBJ1-1): KAGVTQTPRYLIKTRGQQVTLSCSPISGHRSVSWYQQTPGQGLQFLFEYFSETQRNKGNFPGRFSGRQFSNSRSEMNVSTLELGDSALYLCASSYLTGEYTEAFFGQGTRLTVV.

This clonotype was counted only a few times. The V and J genes are TRBV12-3 or TRBV12-4 and TRBJ2-7, with TRBD1 identical over 9 bases. This CDR3 region has 14 residues. J lost 5 bases, V lost 7 bases, and 9 bases had no gene match. The CDR3 DNA reads as TGTGCCAGCATCGCCGGGACAGGGTCCCACGAGCAGTACTTC. Translating it yields CASIAGTGSHEQYF.

The V gene is TRBV20-1, the J gene TRBJ2-7, with D perhaps matching TRBD1 (6 bases). Germline V gene sequence: CDR1 DFQATT, CDR2 SNEGSKA (reference sequence). This CDR3 contains 15 residues. The V end was cut by 3 bases, the J end by 0 bases, with 15 bases between. The CDR3 DNA reads TGCAGTGCTAGCCACGGGACATCGAGCTCCTACGAGCAGTACTTC. It yields the protein CSASHGTSSSYEQYF.

The CDR3 DNA reads TGCGCCAGCAGCTTGGCCCCGGACGCCGCCTACGAGCAGTACTTC. Encoded protein: CASSLAPDAAYEQYF. V is TRBV5-1 and J is TRBJ2-7; D not resolved. CDR3 length: 15 residues. V lost 0 bases and J 2 bases, leaving 12 bases between the germline ends. The germline V gene has CDR1 SGHRS and CDR2 YFSETQ.

This clonotype occurred a few times. The rearrangement links TRBV20-1 to TRBJ1-1, with D hard to call. Germline-derived CDR1 and CDR2 are DFQATT and SNEGSKA (reference sequence). The CDR3 totals 14 residues. Trimming pared 3 bases from V and 1 base from J, leaving 12 bases between. CDR3 amino acids: CSASNRRKNTEAFF. The CDR3 coding sequence is TGCAGTGCTAGTAACCGACGGAAGAACACTGAAGCTTTCTTT.

Ten or more counts support this clonotype. The chain uses TRBV29-1 and TRBJ2-3; 7 nucleotides align to TRBD2. Germline CDR1 SQVTM, CDR2 ANQGSEA. V was pared by 4 bases and J by 2 bases, with 6 bases of the junction left unmatched. This CDR3 is 14 amino acids long. DNA for the CDR3: TGCAGCGTTGTGGGACTACCGCTCACAGATACGCAGTATTTT. Translating gives CSVVGLPLTDTQYF.

J is TRBJ1-1 and V is TRBV20-1; D is possibly TRBD1 (6 bases). This CDR3 comprises 13 residues. The germline gives CDR1 DFQATT, CDR2 SNEGSKA (reference sequence). V gave up 1 base and J gave up 4 bases, with 10 bases separating them. CDR3 region: CSARGVGGTEAFF. The DNA of the CDR3 is TGCAGTGCTAGAGGGGTAGGGGGCACTGAAGCTTTCTTT.

The V and J genes are TRBV25-1 and TRBJ2-6, with 10 bases lining up with TRBD1. CDR1 and CDR2 from the germline V gene are MGHDK and SYGVNS. The CDR3 runs to 18 residues. The V segment lost 3 bases and the J segment 1 base; nucleotides outside the gene matches: 6. CDR3 loop: CASSDTGQGFSGANVLTF. The CDR3 bases are TGTGCCAGCAGTGATACGGGACAGGGGTTTTCTGGGGCCAACGTCCTGACTTTC.

The chain recombines TRBV29-1 with TRBJ2-1, with D unclear. From germline, CDR1 is SQVTM and CDR2 ANQGSEA. The V gene lost 6 bases and the J gene lost 2 bases, with 14 bases spanning the gap. The length of the CDR3 is 14 residues. Written as DNA, the CDR3 is TGCAGCGTCCCGACCCTGATCCCCTACAATGAGCAGTTCTTC. This codes for CSVPTLIPYNEQFF.

This clonotype was seen only once. The chain carries TRBV7-9 and TRBJ2-2, with 10 bases lining up with TRBD2. The ends lost 4 bases at V and 5 bases at J; junction bases unmatched: 7. There are 16 residues in the CDR3. Germline V gives CDR1 SEHNR, CDR2 FQNEAQ (reference sequence). The CDR3 loop is CASSSSGGAVTGELFF. The CDR3 nucleotides are TGTGCCAGCAGCTCGAGCGGGGGGGCCGTTACCGGGGAGCTGTTTTTT.

CDR3 sequence reads: CATLRNSFPNTGELFF. The CDR3 bases are TGTGCCACCCTTAGAAACAGCTTTCCGAACACCGGGGAGCTGTTTTTT. This chain links TRBV6-1 with TRBJ2-2, with no clear D. The CDR3 length is 16 residues. The ends were cut back, 10 bases at V and 0 bases at J, with 18 bases in the middle. Germline CDR1 MNHNS, CDR2 SASEGT.

This clonotype occurred many times. A junction end diverges from the germline sequence, so it may reflect a read error. The genes are TRBV12-3 or TRBV12-4 and TRBJ2-7, with 7 positions matching TRBD2. The CDR3 consists of 13 residues. DNA of the CDR3: TGCGCCAGCAGCTTGGGAGGGAACTACGAGCAGTACTTC. The encoded protein is CASSLGGNYEQYF.

V gene TRBV10-3 combines with J gene TRBJ1-5, with D possibly TRBD1 on 6 matching bases. The CDR3 spans 16 residues. From germline, CDR1 is ENHRY and CDR2 SYGVKD. Trimming removed 0 bases at V and 3 bases at J, with 12 bases between. The CDR3 coding sequence is TGTGCCATCAGTGAGTCGGCAGGGGACTTCAATCAGCCCCAGCATTTT. Its translation is CAISESAGDFNQPQHF.

Only a few counts were recorded for this clonotype. The gene calls are TRBV2 and TRBJ2-5; 7 nucleotides line up with TRBD2. The CDR3 has 16 amino acids. The germline CDR1 and CDR2 sequences are SNHLY and FYNNEI. V lost 6 bases to trimming and J lost 5 bases; unmatched junction nucleotides: 15. CDR3 in DNA: TGTGCCAGCAGGAGGGACGAGCGGGGAGCGGGGGAGACCCAGTACTTC. It translates to CASRRDERGAGETQYF.

This rearrangement joins TRBV28 to TRBJ1-2, with TRBD1 as a possible D gene (5 bases). V lost 0 bases to trimming and J lost 7 bases, with 9 bases between them. The CDR3 length is 13 residues. Germline CDR1 MDHEN, CDR2 SYDVKM. Here the CDR3 DNA reads TGTGCCAGCAGTTTATGGTCGGGGCGTGGCTACACCTTC. Translating gives CASSLWSGRGYTF.

The genes are TRBV5-5 and TRBJ2-7, with D maybe TRBD1 (6 bases). Trimming took off 4 bases at V and 4 bases at J, with 12 bases between the two ends. Per germline, CDR1 SGHKS and CDR2 YYEKEE (reference sequence). The CDR3 spans 13 residues. This CDR3 reads CASSVSGVYEQYF. CDR3 coding DNA: TGTGCCAGCAGCGTTTCAGGGGTGTACGAGCAGTACTTC.

This clonotype was observed a few times. V and J are TRBV10-1 and TRBJ2-1, with TRBD2 matching 8 bases. Germline CDR1 is WNHNN and CDR2 is SYGVQD (reference sequence). This CDR3 has 13 amino acids. Trimming took 9 bases from V and 9 from J; bases not matched to a gene: 10. The CDR3 region is CASPGLEQREQFF. CDR3 sequence (DNA): TGCGCCAGTCCGGGACTAGAACAACGTGAGCAGTTCTTC.

This chain connects TRBV12-3 or TRBV12-4 to TRBJ1-1, with 9 bases matching TRBD1. The CDR3 is 17 amino acids. The V and J ends lost 3 bases and 5 bases, in that order; junction bases with no gene match: 13. The CDR3 region has the DNA TGTGCCAGCAGTTTTTTCGCTGGACAGGGGAGTGGGACTGAAGCTTTCTTT. It codes for CASSFFAGQGSGTEAFF.

The V call is TRBV20-1, the J call TRBJ1-1, with TRBD1 matching 9 bases. Germline loops: CDR1 DFQATT, CDR2 SNEGSKA (reference sequence). Unmatched junction bases numbered 5, after V lost 2 bases and J lost 4 bases. The CDR3 runs 14 residues. CDR3 nucleotides: TGCAGTGCTAGATCCTTGGACAGGGGCACTGAAGCTTTCTTT. Translated: CSARSLDRGTEAFF.

V and J are TRBV28 and TRBJ2-5; D is unresolved. CDR1 is MDHEN and CDR2 is SYDVKM in the germline V gene. This CDR3 has 14 amino acids. V lost 5 bases to trimming and J lost 0 bases, with 10 bases between them. The CDR3 sequence: CASSINLHQETQYF. In nucleotides, the CDR3 is TGTGCCAGCAGTATAAACTTGCACCAAGAGACCCAGTACTTC.

V is TRBV12-3 or TRBV12-4 and J is TRBJ2-5; possibly TRBD1 for D (6 bases). This CDR3 is 15 amino acids long. V gave up 3 bases and J gave up 1 base, with 12 bases separating them. For the CDR3, the DNA is TGTGCCAGCAGTTTGGCGCTGGGGGCCCAAGAGACCCAGTACTTC. Its translation is CASSLALGAQETQYF.

In this sample, this clonotype turned up a few times. This chain connects TRBV12-3 or TRBV12-4 to TRBJ2-3, with 12 bases identical to TRBD2. The CDR3 sequence is 20 residues long. The V gene end was trimmed by 1 base and the J gene end by 2 bases; junction bases not matched to a gene: 13. CDR3 DNA sequence: TGTGCCAGCAGTTTAGACGGCAGGGGAAGGACTAGCGGGGACACAGATACGCAGTATTTT. It is translated as CASSLDGRGRTSGDTDTQYF.

The CDR3 region has the DNA TGTGCCAGCAGTGAGGCGGGGTCTGGAAACACCATATATTTT. Translating it yields CASSEAGSGNTIYF. The V gene is TRBV2, the J gene TRBJ1-3; no reliable D call. This CDR3 comprises 14 residues. CDR1 is SNHLY and CDR2 is FYNNEI in the germline V gene. The V end lost 3 bases, the J end lost 1 base, and 7 bases lay between the germline ends.

In regard to this clonotype: A much bigger clone sits one base away, suggesting this may be a read error. The CDR3 reads CASSLGSRGEQYF. The DNA for the CDR3 is TGTGCCAGCAGCTTGGGTTCTAGGGGCGAGCAGTACTTC. V is TRBV7-8 and J is TRBJ2-7; tentative D call: TRBD1 (5 bases). V was trimmed by 3 bases and J by 6 bases, leaving 12 bases between them. Per the germline V gene, CDR1 is SGHVS and CDR2 is FQNEAQ. This CDR3 has 13 residues.